This T cell receptor (beta chain) was identified during a study of regulatory T cells in long-lasting Graves disease. Study-wide context: The study counted Graves' disease as persistent given over 5 years of antithyroid drugs and positive TSH receptor antibodies.

Described time point: persistent/refractory GD, antithyroid drugs over 5 years with positive TRAb. TCR sequences were obtained from RNA taken from PBMCs. The TCR beta library used iRepertoire HTBI primers with Arm-PCR amplification of CDR3. In the authors' methods: Identification across samples found fewer than 65 TRBV and 12 to 15 TRBJ segments. TCRdb reprocessed the multiplex PCR reads via MiXCR and lists one record per CDR3 protein. These V and J calls derive from TCRdb rather than the authors' analysis. Among some 470,000 distinct CDR3 sequences listed, under 25% were seen once. The specimen comprised peripheral blood mononuclear cells (PBMCs), sampled when the disease was refractory, from a patient treated with antithyroid drugs. This receptor was taken from a female donor with Graves disease.

CDR3 sequence reads: CASSQGRANYGYTF. CDR3 bases: TGCGCCAGCAGCCAAGGACGGGCTAACTATGGCTACACCTTC. The chain joins TRBV4-3 to TRBJ1-2; no definite D call. Germline V gene data show CDR1 as LGHNA and CDR2 as YSLEER. V shed 1 base and J shed 0 bases, with 6 bases lying between them. CDR3 length: 14 amino acids.